The source of this T cell receptor beta chain is a study of tumor and adjacent non-tumor tissue in lung cancer. Overall study context: On average, productive TCRbeta reads reached 4 million to 5 million per sample. Study-wide results and caveats: Compared with tumor, normal lung showed significantly lower TCR diversity.

This clonotype was recorded at least ten times. Its antigen is not known. This sample's RNA came from whole unsorted tissue. V lost 0 bases and J 0 bases, leaving 11 bases between the germline ends. The CDR3 has 16 amino acids. Per the germline V gene, CDR1 is MGHRA and CDR2 is YSYEKL. A modified ARM-PCR protocol with three rounds of nested PCR amplified TCRbeta. TCRdb independently ran MiXCR on the multiplex PCR reads; one entry per CDR3 protein. The sample lists roughly 65,000 distinct CDR3 sequences, 60% occurring once. The sample was lung tumor tissue. The sequence was collected from a man between 45 and 60 years old with non-small cell lung cancer. This rearrangement joins TRBV4-1 to TRBJ1-1; D gene uncertain. The CDR3 region has the DNA TGCGCCAGCAGCCAAGATCGCGCACGTATGAACACTGAAGCTTTCTTT. This gives the protein CASSQDRARMNTEAFF.